Below, 7 T cell receptor beta chains from the same sample are listed, as sequenced in a study of shared clonotypes between healthy human individuals. Repertoires were generated with immunoSEQ multiplex PCR, while TCRdb's copy carries only in-frame clones and drops some. The repertoire holds fewer than 600,000 clones, with roughly 79% as singletons. The sample comprised PBMCs. Receptors originate from a woman aged 40 to 50 in good health. Some clones in this sample may be carry-over from other donors' samples.

This chain links TRBV7-8 with TRBJ2-5; no definite D call. Trimming took 3 bases from V and 5 from J, leaving 16 bases between them. CDR3 length: 15 amino acids. The germline V gene encodes CDR1 SGHVS and CDR2 FQNEAQ. CDR3 amino acids: CASSFRGLETETQYF. CDR3 bases: TGTGCCAGCAGCTTCCGAGGTCTGGAAACGGAGACCCAGTACTTC.

This chain links TRBV4-2 with TRBJ2-7; unclear D gene. The germline V and J ends were trimmed by 0 bases and 2 bases, with 20 bases remaining between them. Germline values: CDR1 LGHNA, CDR2 YNFKEQ. The CDR3 is made up of 18 amino acids. CDR3 protein: CASSQDPPGPVHPYEQYF. For the CDR3, the DNA is TGTGCCAGCAGCCAAGATCCCCCCGGACCCGTTCACCCCTACGAGCAGTACTTC.

The sample holds a few counts of this clone. This chain uses TRBV6-1 with TRBJ2-2; D is undetermined. CDR1 is MNHNS and CDR2 is SASEGT in the germline V gene. The CDR3 has 14 amino acids. The V gene lost 7 bases and the J gene lost 1 base, with 10 bases spanning the gap. The CDR3 DNA sequence: TGTGCCAGCATTCACTACAAGAACACCGGGGAGCTGTTTTTT. Encoded protein: CASIHYKNTGELFF.

About this clone itself: At the DNA level, this CDR3 is encoded by other sequences in the same sample as well. The V gene is TRBV28, the J gene TRBJ1-2; 10 nucleotides match TRBD1. This CDR3 region has 13 residues. The junction had 1 base not matched to a gene; V was cut back by 5 bases and J by 4 bases. CDR1 MDHEN and CDR2 SYDVKM come from the germline V gene. Written as DNA, the CDR3 is TGTGCCAGCAGTCGGACAGGGGGCTATGGCTACACCTTC. Encoded protein: CASSRTGGYGYTF.

The chain joins TRBV7-2 to TRBJ2-5, with a weak D call TRBD1 (6 bases). CDR1 and CDR2 (germline): SGHTA, FQGNSA. V was cut by 5 bases and J by 5 bases, with 18 bases left in between. The CDR3 is made up of 15 amino acids. CDR3 bases: TGTGCCAGCAGCCGGAATACAGGGATCGGGGAGACCCAGTACTTC. Its translation: CASSRNTGIGETQYF.

This chain uses TRBV29-1 with TRBJ2-2, with 7 bases aligning to TRBD2. This CDR3 is built from 15 residues. Per the germline V gene, CDR1 is SQVTM and CDR2 is ANQGSEA. J was trimmed by 4 bases and V by 4 bases; bases with no gene match: 9. The CDR3 nucleotides read TGCAGCGTTGGGACGGGGGGAAAAAGCACCGGGGAGCTGTTTTTT. Amino acids: CSVGTGGKSTGELFF.

Here the CDR3 DNA reads TGTGCCAGCAGCTTGCGTTCTGGTGGAGAGACCCAGTACTTC. This translates into CASSLRSGGETQYF. The chain uses TRBV5-4 and TRBJ2-5; D gene unclear. Trimming stripped 1 base from V and 4 bases from J, with 11 bases between. CDR1 SGHNT and CDR2 YYREEE come from the germline V gene (reference sequence). CDR3 length: 14 residues.